The sequence of this T cell receptor beta chain was determined in a study of CD8 T cells in Susac syndrome. Study observations and caveats: The CD4+ T cell repertoires in Susac syndrome did not show any clonal expansion.

TCR beta from blood CD8+ and CD4+ T cells was sequenced. TEMRA cells were FACS-enriched, unlike CD8+ and CD4+ T cells, which were negatively isolated. Random hexamers primed reverse transcription of roughly 0.5 to 1 ug RNA. By means of immunoSEQ multiplex PCR, TCR beta CDR3 spanning 54 Vbeta and 13 Jbeta underwent amplification. Via MiXCR, TCRdb re-called the immunoSEQ multiplex PCR reads, giving one row per CDR3 protein. The sample contains 150,000 or so distinct CDR3 sequences, roughly 95% of which appear only once. This clonotype was picked up a small number of times. Its antigen remains unidentified. Specimen: CD4+ T cells from PBMCs. The receptor was isolated from a human donor with Susac syndrome.

The CDR3 DNA is TGTGCCAGCTCACCACGGGGCGATACGCAGTATTTT. It codes for CASSPRGDTQYF. V usage is TRBV18 and J usage is TRBJ2-3; D possibly corresponds to TRBD1 (5 bases). In germline, CDR1 is KGHSH, CDR2 LQKENI. Trimming took off 1 base at V and 6 bases at J, with 5 bases between the two ends. The CDR3 has 12 residues.